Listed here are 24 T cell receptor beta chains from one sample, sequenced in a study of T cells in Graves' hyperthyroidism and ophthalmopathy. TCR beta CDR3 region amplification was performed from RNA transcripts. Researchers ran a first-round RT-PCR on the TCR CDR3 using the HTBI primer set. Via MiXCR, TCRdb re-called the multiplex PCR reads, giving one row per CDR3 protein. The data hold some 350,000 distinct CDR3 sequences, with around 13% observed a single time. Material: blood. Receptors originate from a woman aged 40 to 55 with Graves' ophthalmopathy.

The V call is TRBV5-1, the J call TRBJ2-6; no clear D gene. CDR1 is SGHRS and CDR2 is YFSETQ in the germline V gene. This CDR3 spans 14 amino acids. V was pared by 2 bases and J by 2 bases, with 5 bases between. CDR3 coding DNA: TGCGCCAGCAGCTTAGACCCTGGGGCCAACGTCCTGACTTTC. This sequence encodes CASSLDPGANVLTF. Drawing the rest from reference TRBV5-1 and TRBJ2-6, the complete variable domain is KAGVTQTPRYLIKTRGQQVTLSCSPISGHRSVSWYQQTPGQGLQFLFEYFSETQRNKGNFPGRFSGRQFSNSRSEMNVSTLELGDSALYLCASSLDPGANVLTFGAGSRLTVL.

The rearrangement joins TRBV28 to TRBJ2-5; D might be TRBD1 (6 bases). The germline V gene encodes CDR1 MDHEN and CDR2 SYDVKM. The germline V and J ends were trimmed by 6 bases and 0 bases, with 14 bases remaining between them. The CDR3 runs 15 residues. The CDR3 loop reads CASSRETGYQETQYF. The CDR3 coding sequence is TGTGCCAGCAGCCGGGAAACAGGGTACCAAGAGACCCAGTACTTC.

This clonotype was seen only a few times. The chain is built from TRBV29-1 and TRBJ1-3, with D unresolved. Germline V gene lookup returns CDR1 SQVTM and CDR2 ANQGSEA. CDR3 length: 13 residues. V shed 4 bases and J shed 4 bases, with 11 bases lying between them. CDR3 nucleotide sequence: TGCAGCGTTGTAGAGGGTTACGGAAACACCATATATTTT. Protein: CSVVEGYGNTIYF. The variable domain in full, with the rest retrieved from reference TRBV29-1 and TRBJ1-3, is SAVISQKPSRDICQRGTSLTIQCQVDSQVTMMFWYRQQPGQSLTLIATANQGSEATYESGFVIDKFPISRPNLTFSTLTVSNMSPEDSSIYLCSVVEGYGNTIYFGEGSWLTVV.

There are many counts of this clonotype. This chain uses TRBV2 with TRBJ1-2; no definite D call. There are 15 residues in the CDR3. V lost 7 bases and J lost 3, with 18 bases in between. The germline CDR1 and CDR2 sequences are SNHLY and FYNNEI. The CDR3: CASTEPREFHYGYTF. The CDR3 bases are TGTGCCAGCACCGAACCCCGGGAGTTCCACTATGGCTACACCTTC.

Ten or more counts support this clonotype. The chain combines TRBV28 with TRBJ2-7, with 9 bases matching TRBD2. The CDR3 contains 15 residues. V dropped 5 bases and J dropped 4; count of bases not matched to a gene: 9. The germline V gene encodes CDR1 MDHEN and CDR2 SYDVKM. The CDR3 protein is CASSPGTSTGYEQYF. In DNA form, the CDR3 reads TGTGCCAGCAGTCCGGGGACTAGCACGGGTTACGAGCAGTACTTC.

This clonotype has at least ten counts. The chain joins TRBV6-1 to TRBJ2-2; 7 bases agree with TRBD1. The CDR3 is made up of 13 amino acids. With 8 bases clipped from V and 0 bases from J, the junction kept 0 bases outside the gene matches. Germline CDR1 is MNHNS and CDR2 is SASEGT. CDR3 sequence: CASDRANTGELFF. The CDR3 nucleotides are TGTGCCAGCGACAGGGCGAACACCGGGGAGCTGTTTTTT.

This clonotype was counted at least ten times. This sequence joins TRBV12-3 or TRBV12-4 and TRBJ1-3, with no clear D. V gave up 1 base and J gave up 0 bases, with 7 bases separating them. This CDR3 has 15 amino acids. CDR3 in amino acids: CASSLDGFSGNTIYF. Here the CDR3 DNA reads TGTGCCAGCAGTTTAGACGGGTTCTCTGGAAACACCATATATTTT.

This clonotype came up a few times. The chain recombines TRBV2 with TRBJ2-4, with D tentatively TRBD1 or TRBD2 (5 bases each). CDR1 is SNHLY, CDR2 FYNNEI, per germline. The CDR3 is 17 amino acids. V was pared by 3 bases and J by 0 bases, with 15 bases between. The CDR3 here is CASSDGGRNLAKNIQYF. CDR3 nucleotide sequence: TGTGCCAGCAGTGATGGGGGACGAAACCTAGCCAAAAACATTCAGTACTTC. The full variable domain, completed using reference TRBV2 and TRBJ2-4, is EPEVTQTPSHQVTQMGQEVILRCVPISNHLYFYWYRQILGQKVEFLVSFYNNEISEKSEIFDDQFSVERPDGSNFTLKIRSTKLEDSAMYFCASSDGGRNLAKNIQYFGAGTRLSVL.

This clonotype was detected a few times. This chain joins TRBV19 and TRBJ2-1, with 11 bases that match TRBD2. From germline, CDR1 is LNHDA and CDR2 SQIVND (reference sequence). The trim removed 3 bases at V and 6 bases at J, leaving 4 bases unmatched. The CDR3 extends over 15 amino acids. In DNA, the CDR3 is TGTGCCAGTAGTATCGGCCTAGCGGGGGGCAATGAGCAGTTCTTC. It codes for CASSIGLAGGNEQFF.

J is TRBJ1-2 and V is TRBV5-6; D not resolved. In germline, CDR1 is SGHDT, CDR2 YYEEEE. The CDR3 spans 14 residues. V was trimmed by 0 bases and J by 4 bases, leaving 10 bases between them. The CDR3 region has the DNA TGTGCCAGCAGCTTGGAAACGGTCCCCTATGGCTACACCTTC. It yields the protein CASSLETVPYGYTF.

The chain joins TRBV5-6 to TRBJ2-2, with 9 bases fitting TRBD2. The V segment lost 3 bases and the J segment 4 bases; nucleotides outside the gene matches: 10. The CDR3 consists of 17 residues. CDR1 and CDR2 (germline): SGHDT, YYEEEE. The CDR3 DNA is TGTGCCAGCAGCTCCTATTTAGCGGGGGCCTTCACCGGGGAGCTGTTTTTT. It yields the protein CASSSYLAGAFTGELFF. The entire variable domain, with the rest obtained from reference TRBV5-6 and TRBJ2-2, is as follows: DAGVTQSPTHLIKTRGQQVTLRCSPKSGHDTVSWYQQALGQGPQFIFQYYEEEERQRGNFPDRFSGHQFPNYSSELNVNALLLGDSALYLCASSSYLAGAFTGELFFGEGSRLTVL.

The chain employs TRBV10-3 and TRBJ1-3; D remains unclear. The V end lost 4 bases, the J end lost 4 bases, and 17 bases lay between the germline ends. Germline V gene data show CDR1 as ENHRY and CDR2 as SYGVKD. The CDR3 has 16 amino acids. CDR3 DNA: TGTGCCATCAGTGTTTCGTGGCGGGAGAGGGGAAACACCATATATTTT. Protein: CAISVSWRERGNTIYF.

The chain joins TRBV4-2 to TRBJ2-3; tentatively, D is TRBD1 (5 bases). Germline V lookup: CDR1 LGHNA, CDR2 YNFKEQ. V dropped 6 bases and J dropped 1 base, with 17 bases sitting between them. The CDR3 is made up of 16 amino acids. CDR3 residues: CASSRTPGYGTDTQYF. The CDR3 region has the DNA TGTGCCAGCAGTCGAACTCCAGGGTACGGCACAGATACGCAGTATTTT.

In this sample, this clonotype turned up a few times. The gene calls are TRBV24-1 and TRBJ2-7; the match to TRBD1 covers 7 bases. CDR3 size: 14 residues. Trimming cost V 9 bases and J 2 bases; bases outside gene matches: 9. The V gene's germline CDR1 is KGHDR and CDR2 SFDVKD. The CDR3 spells CATRPGTATYEQYF. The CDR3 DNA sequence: TGTGCCACCCGTCCCGGGACAGCTACCTACGAGCAGTACTTC.

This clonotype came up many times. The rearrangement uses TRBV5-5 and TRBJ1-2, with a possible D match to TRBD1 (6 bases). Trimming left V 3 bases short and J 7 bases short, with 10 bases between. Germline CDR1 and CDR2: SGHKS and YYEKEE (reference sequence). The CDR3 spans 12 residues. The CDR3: CASSYRDRGYTF. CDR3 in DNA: TGTGCCAGCAGCTACAGGGATCGTGGCTACACCTTC.

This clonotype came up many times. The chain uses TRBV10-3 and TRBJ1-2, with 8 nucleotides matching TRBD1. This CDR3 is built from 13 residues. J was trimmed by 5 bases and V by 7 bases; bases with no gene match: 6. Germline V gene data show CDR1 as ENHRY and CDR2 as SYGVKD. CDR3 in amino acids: CAINLDRVYGYTF. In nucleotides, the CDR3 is TGTGCCATCAACCTGGACAGGGTTTATGGCTACACCTTC.

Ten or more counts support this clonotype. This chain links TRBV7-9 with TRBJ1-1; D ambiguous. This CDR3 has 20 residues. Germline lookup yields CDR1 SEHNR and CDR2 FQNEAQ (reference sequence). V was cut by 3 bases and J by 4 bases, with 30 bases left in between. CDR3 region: CASSFSPPVIPPTSTTEAFF. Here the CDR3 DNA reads TGTGCCAGCAGCTTCTCCCCCCCGGTGATACCTCCCACCTCGACCACTGAAGCTTTCTTT.

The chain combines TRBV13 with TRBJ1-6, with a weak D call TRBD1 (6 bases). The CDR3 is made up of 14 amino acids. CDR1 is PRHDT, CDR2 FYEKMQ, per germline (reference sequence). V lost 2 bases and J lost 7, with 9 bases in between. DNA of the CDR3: TGTGCCAGCAGCTTACAGGGGAGGAATTCACCCCTCCACTTT. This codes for CASSLQGRNSPLHF.

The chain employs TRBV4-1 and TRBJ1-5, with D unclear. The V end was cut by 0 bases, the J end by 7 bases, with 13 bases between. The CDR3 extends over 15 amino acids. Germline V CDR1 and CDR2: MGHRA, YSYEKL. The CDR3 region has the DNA TGCGCCAGCAGCCAAGATGTTACCCAAATACAGCCCCAGCATTTT. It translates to CASSQDVTQIQPQHF.

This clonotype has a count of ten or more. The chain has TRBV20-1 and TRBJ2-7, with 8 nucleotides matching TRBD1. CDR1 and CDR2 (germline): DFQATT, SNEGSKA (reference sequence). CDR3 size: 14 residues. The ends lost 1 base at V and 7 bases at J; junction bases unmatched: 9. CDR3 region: CSARVWPGGEEQYF. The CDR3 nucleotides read TGCAGTGCTAGAGTGTGGCCAGGGGGCGAGGAGCAGTACTTC.

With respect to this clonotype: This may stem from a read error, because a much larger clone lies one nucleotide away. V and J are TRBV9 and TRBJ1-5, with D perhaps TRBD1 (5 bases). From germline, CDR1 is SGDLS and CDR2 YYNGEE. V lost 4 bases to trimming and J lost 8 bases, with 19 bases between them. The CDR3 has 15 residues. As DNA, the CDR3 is TGTGCCAGCAGCCCGAGACCCAGGTCCAGGGAGCCCCAGCATTTT. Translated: CASSPRPRSREPQHF.

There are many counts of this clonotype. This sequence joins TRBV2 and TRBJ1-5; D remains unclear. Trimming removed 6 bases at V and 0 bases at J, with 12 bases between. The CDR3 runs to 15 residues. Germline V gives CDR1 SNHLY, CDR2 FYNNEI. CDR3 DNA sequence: TGTGCCAGCAGGTGGAGGGAGATTAGCAATCAGCCCCAGCATTTT. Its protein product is CASRWREISNQPQHF.

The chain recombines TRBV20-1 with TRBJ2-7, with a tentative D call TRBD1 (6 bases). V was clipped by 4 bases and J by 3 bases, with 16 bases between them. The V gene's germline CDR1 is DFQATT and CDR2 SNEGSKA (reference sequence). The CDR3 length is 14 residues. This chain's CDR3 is CSAKGTTHVYEQYF. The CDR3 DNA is TGCAGTGCTAAGGGGACAACCCACGTCTACGAGCAGTACTTC.

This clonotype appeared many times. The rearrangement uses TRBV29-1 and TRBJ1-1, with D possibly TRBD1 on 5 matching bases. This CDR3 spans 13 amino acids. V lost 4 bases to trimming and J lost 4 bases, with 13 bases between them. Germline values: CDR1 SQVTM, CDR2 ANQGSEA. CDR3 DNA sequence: TGCAGCGTTGGCCCCTTTCAGGGCACTGAAGCTTTCTTT. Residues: CSVGPFQGTEAFF.